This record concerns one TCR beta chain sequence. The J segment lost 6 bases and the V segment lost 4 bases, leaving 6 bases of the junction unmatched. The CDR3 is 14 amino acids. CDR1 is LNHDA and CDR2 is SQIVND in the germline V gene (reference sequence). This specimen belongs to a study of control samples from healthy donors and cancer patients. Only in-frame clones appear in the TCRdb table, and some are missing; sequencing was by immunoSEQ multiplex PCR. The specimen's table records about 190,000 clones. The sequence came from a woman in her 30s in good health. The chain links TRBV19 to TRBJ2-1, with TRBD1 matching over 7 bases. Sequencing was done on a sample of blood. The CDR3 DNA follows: TGTGCCAGTAGTACCGGGACAGTACCCAATGAGCAGTTCTTC. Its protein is CASSTGTVPNEQFF.